The 27 T cell receptor beta chains in this list originate from one sample, sequenced in a study of CD8+ T cells in alopecia areata. As to treatment: oral pan-JAK inhibitor, 5-10 mg twice daily. Extracted RNA was reverse transcribed, and the resulting cDNA served as sequencing template. The protocol was immunoSEQ multiplex PCR, while the TCRdb copy is restricted to in-frame clones and leaves out a portion. The repertoire has about 140,000 clones, approximately 90% of them found once; the top ten carry about 13%. Here the sequenced sample was CD8+ T cells sorted from blood, taken at week 4, from a patient treated with tofacitinib. The receptor set was obtained from a human donor with alopecia areata.

V and J are TRBV18 and TRBJ2-1; 11 bases align to TRBD1. Germline assignment: CDR1 KGHSH and CDR2 LQKENI. CDR3 size: 15 residues. The ends lost 3 bases at V and 6 bases at J; junction bases unmatched: 4. In DNA form, the CDR3 reads TGTGCCAGCTCACCTACCGGGACAGGGGGCAATGAGCAGTTCTTC. It codes for CASSPTGTGGNEQFF.

This sequence joins TRBV15 and TRBJ2-2; D perhaps matches TRBD1 (6 bases). The CDR3 is 13 amino acids. Deletions cut 8 bases from V and 8 bases from J, with 15 bases between. Germline V gene sequence: CDR1 LNHNV, CDR2 YYDKDF (reference sequence). CDR3 region: CATGTGSEGELFF. CDR3 sequence (DNA): TGTGCCACCGGCACAGGGTCCGAAGGGGAGCTGTTTTTT.

The V call is TRBV19, the J call TRBJ2-7, with TRBD2 as a possible D gene (6 bases). Trimming removed 6 bases at V and 2 bases at J, with 8 bases between. This CDR3 is 12 amino acids long. Per germline, CDR1 LNHDA and CDR2 SQIVND (reference sequence). The CDR3 region has the DNA TGTGCCAGTAGGGGAGGAACCTACGAGCAGTACTTC. Its translation: CASRGGTYEQYF.

V gene TRBV5-1 combines with J gene TRBJ2-1, with D hard to call. This CDR3 has 15 amino acids. V shed 2 bases and J shed 4 bases, with 13 bases lying between them. Per germline, CDR1 SGHRS and CDR2 YFSETQ. CDR3 amino acids: CASSLRETLYNEQFF. For the CDR3, the DNA is TGCGCCAGCAGCTTACGTGAGACACTATACAATGAGCAGTTCTTC.

The chain combines TRBV19 with TRBJ2-1; TRBD1 aligns across 7 bases. The J segment lost 7 bases and the V segment lost 6 bases, leaving 12 bases of the junction unmatched. The CDR3 sequence is 15 residues long. Germline V gene data show CDR1 as LNHDA and CDR2 as SQIVND (reference sequence). The CDR3 protein is CASRSRQGTGNEQFF. DNA for the CDR3: TGTGCCAGTAGATCCCGACAGGGTACCGGGAATGAGCAGTTCTTC.

The chain combines TRBV6-5 with TRBJ1-1; possibly TRBD1 for D (6 bases). Deletions cut 2 bases from V and 5 bases from J, with 12 bases between. The CDR3 length is 14 residues. Per germline, CDR1 MNHEY and CDR2 SVGAGI. The CDR3 sequence is CASSYGQGRTEAFF. The DNA of the CDR3 is TGTGCCAGCAGTTACGGCCAGGGGAGGACTGAAGCTTTCTTT.

The chain uses TRBV9 and TRBJ2-2; TRBD2 is a possible D gene (6 bases). CDR1 and CDR2 (germline): SGDLS, YYNGEE. This CDR3 spans 16 amino acids. With 0 bases removed from V and 0 bases from J, the gap between germline ends came to 9 bases. The CDR3 DNA sequence: TGTGCCAGCAGCGTAGTAGGACTACCGAACACCGGGGAGCTGTTTTTT. It specifies CASSVVGLPNTGELFF.

This clone was picked up a small number of times. The CDR3 sequence: CSVSFGDRATGELFF. The CDR3 DNA reads TGCAGCGTTTCCTTCGGGGACAGGGCCACCGGGGAGCTGTTTTTT. V is TRBV29-1 and J is TRBJ2-2, with 9 bases lining up with TRBD1. CDR3 length: 15 amino acids. The germline V gene has CDR1 SQVTM and CDR2 ANQGSEA. V was pared by 5 bases and J by 4 bases, with 8 bases of the junction left unmatched.

This clone came up once. The chain is built from TRBV7-9 and TRBJ2-5; no reliable D call. The CDR3 covers 14 residues. V was pared by 5 bases and J by 3 bases, with 13 bases between. Germline V gene lookup returns CDR1 SEHNR and CDR2 FQNEAQ (reference sequence). The CDR3 protein is CASSGFDEKETQYF. The CDR3 DNA reads TGTGCCAGCAGCGGATTTGACGAGAAAGAGACCCAGTACTTC.

This rearrangement joins TRBV5-1 to TRBJ2-7; possibly TRBD1 for D (6 bases). Looked up from germline, CDR1 is SGHRS and CDR2 is YFSETQ. The CDR3 is 15 amino acids. Trimming removed 0 bases at V and 2 bases at J, with 12 bases between. CDR3 DNA: TGCGCCAGCAGCTTGGGGGGACAACCGGCCTACGAGCAGTACTTC. It yields the protein CASSLGGQPAYEQYF.

Only a few counts were recorded for this clone. This chain links TRBV6-5 with TRBJ2-1, with D perhaps matching TRBD1 (6 bases). Germline lookup yields CDR1 MNHEY and CDR2 SVGAGI. The CDR3 is 13 residues long. Trimming pared 0 bases from V and 7 bases from J, leaving 7 bases between. The CDR3 here is CASSYSDRNEQFF. DNA for the CDR3: TGTGCCAGCAGTTACTCCGACAGGAATGAGCAGTTCTTC.

The chain employs TRBV6-1 and TRBJ1-5; the D is unclear. CDR1 is MNHNS and CDR2 is SASEGT in the germline V gene. Trimming took off 3 bases at V and 0 bases at J, with 6 bases between the two ends. This CDR3 spans 14 amino acids. Here the CDR3 reads CASSDGYSNQPQHF. The CDR3 coding sequence is TGTGCCAGCAGTGATGGGTATAGCAATCAGCCCCAGCATTTT.

The sample holds one count of this clone. The chain recombines TRBV30 with TRBJ2-1; 7 bases map to TRBD1. Germline trimming cut 4 bases from V and 5 bases from J; bases unmatched to any gene: 11. This CDR3 region has 15 residues. Germline V lookup: CDR1 GTSNPN, CDR2 SVGIG (reference sequence). The CDR3 region is CAWKTGTASHNEQFF. CDR3 in DNA: TGTGCCTGGAAGACCGGGACAGCAAGCCACAATGAGCAGTTCTTC.

The chain combines TRBV6-5 with TRBJ1-5; D ambiguous. The CDR3 is 13 residues long. Germline V lookup: CDR1 MNHEY, CDR2 SVGAGI. Trimming took off 3 bases at V and 2 bases at J, with 5 bases between the two ends. CDR3 sequence: CASSYGRNQPQHF. CDR3 in DNA: TGTGCCAGCAGTTATGGCCGCAATCAGCCCCAGCATTTT.

The rearrangement joins TRBV6-5 to TRBJ2-7; 8 nucleotides agree with TRBD1. The CDR3 sequence is 14 residues long. Trimming at V came to 2 bases and at J to 2 bases, leaving 2 bases not matched to a gene. Germline-derived CDR1 and CDR2 are MNHEY and SVGAGI. CDR3 loop: CASSYRQGTYEQYF. In nucleotides, the CDR3 is TGTGCCAGCAGTTACCGACAGGGGACCTACGAGCAGTACTTC.

This sequence joins TRBV6-5 and TRBJ2-7, with 14 nucleotides matching TRBD2. The V segment lost 2 bases and the J segment 5 bases; nucleotides outside the gene matches: 2. This CDR3 has 15 residues. The germline gives CDR1 MNHEY, CDR2 SVGAGI. The DNA for the CDR3 is TGTGCCAGCAGTTACGGGACTAGCGGGAGCGACGAGCAGTACTTC. It is translated as CASSYGTSGSDEQYF.

The chain links TRBV6-1 to TRBJ2-2, with D possibly matching TRBD2 (6 bases). Trimming took 10 bases from V and 0 from J, leaving 12 bases between them. The CDR3 covers 14 residues. Germline-derived CDR1 and CDR2 are MNHNS and SASEGT. This chain's CDR3 is CATLGGANTGELFF. The CDR3 DNA follows: TGTGCCACCTTGGGGGGTGCGAACACCGGGGAGCTGTTTTTT.

This clone came up once. The gene calls are TRBV5-1 and TRBJ1-2; D gene unclear. This CDR3 is 14 amino acids long. The ends were cut back, 1 base at V and 1 base at J, with 8 bases in the middle. The germline V gene encodes CDR1 SGHRS and CDR2 YFSETQ. The CDR3, as DNA: TGCGCCAGCAGCTTGCACAGAAGTAACTATGGCTACACCTTC. This codes for CASSLHRSNYGYTF.

This clone was seen a few times. One end of the junction fails to match germline, which may point to a read error. V gene TRBV4-2 combines with J gene TRBJ2-1; 8 nucleotides match TRBD2. Germline CDR1 is LGHNA and CDR2 is YNFKEQ. This CDR3 spans 12 amino acids. The CDR3 spells CASSQEGLELFF. The CDR3 nucleotides read TGTGCCAGCAGCCAAGAGGGACTAGAGCTGTTCTTC.

The chain combines TRBV27 with TRBJ2-6; 9 bases are shared with TRBD1. CDR1 is MNHEY and CDR2 is SMNVEV in the germline V gene (reference sequence). J was trimmed by 4 bases and V by 8 bases; bases with no gene match: 9. This CDR3 has 16 amino acids. As DNA, the CDR3 is TGTGCCAGCTCACCGGGGACAGGGTTCGGGGCCAACGTCCTGACTTTC. Translating it yields CASSPGTGFGANVLTF. Supplemented by reference TRBV27 and TRBJ2-6, the full variable domain reads EAQVTQNPRYLITVTGKKLTVTCSQNMNHEYMSWYRQDPGLGLRQIYYSMNVEVTDKGDVPEGYKVSRKEKRNFPLILESPSPNQTSLYFCASSPGTGFGANVLTFGAGSRLTVL.

This chain links TRBV7-8 with TRBJ2-1; the D gene is possibly TRBD1 (6 bases). CDR1 and CDR2 (germline): SGHVS, FQNEAQ. V gave up 6 bases and J gave up 2 bases, with 14 bases separating them. There are 15 residues in the CDR3. CDR3 in DNA: TGTGCCAGCAGGACGGGACAAGCTCCCTACAATGAGCAGTTCTTC. Protein sequence: CASRTGQAPYNEQFF.

Turning to this clone: At the DNA level, this CDR3 is encoded by other sequences in the same sample as well. The CDR3 sequence is CSVGGNEQFF. Here the CDR3 DNA reads TGCAGCGTTGGAGGCAATGAGCAGTTCTTC. V is TRBV29-1 and J is TRBJ2-1; D unclear. The CDR3 contains 10 residues. The ends were cut back, 4 bases at V and 6 bases at J, with 4 bases in the middle. Germline V CDR1 and CDR2: SQVTM, ANQGSEA.

This clone was seen a single time. The V and J genes are TRBV4-1 and TRBJ1-1, with 7 bases that match TRBD1. The CDR3 extends over 15 amino acids. V shed 3 bases, J shed 4 bases, and the junction held 8 bases outside the gene matches. Per the germline V gene, CDR1 is MGHRA and CDR2 is YSYEKL. CDR3 region: CASSQKITGATEAFF. The CDR3 region has the DNA TGCGCCAGCAGCCAGAAAATAACAGGGGCCACTGAAGCTTTCTTT.

This rearrangement joins TRBV10-3 to TRBJ1-2, with TRBD1 as a possible D gene (5 bases). V lost 0 bases to trimming and J lost 7 bases, with 18 bases between them. The germline gives CDR1 ENHRY, CDR2 SYGVKD. CDR3 length equals 16 residues. For the CDR3, the DNA is TGTGCCATCAGTGAGTCGGGAGGGGCAGGGACGAGTGGCTACACCTTC. Its translation: CAISESGGAGTSGYTF.

Only a few counts were recorded for this clone. V and J are TRBV9 and TRBJ2-3; D unresolved. V dropped 5 bases and J dropped 6 bases, with 13 bases sitting between them. CDR1 is SGDLS, CDR2 YYNGEE, per germline. The CDR3 is 13 amino acids. The CDR3 sequence is CASRTLGSDTQYF. The CDR3 DNA reads TGTGCCAGCAGAACCCTAGGTTCCGATACGCAGTATTTT.

The chain combines TRBV29-1 with TRBJ1-1, with a weak D call TRBD1 (6 bases). CDR3 size: 13 residues. Germline CDR1 is SQVTM and CDR2 is ANQGSEA. The V and J ends lost 4 bases and 1 base respectively, with 10 bases between them. CDR3 loop: CSVVWGPNTEAFF. In DNA form, the CDR3 reads TGCAGCGTTGTGTGGGGGCCGAACACTGAAGCTTTCTTT.

The chain carries TRBV27 and TRBJ2-7, with 13 bases matching TRBD2. The length of the CDR3 is 15 residues. The V gene end was trimmed by 4 bases and the J gene end by 1 base; junction bases not matched to a gene: 1. Germline CDR1 is MNHEY and CDR2 is SMNVEV (reference sequence). For the CDR3, the DNA is TGTGCCAGCAGTTGGACTAGCGGGAGTTCCTACGAGCAGTACTTC. It specifies CASSWTSGSSYEQYF.